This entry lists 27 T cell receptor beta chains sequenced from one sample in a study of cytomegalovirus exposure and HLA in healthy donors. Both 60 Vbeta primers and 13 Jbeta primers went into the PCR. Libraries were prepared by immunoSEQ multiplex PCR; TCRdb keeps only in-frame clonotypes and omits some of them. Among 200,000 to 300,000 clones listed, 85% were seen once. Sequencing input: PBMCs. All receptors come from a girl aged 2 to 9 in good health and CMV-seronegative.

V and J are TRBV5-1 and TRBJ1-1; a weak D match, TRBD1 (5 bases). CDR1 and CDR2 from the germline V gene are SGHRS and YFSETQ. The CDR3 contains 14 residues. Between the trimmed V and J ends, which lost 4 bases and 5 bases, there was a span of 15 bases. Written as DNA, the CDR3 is TGCGCCAGCAGCCGGGAGGGGATTGGGACTGAAGCTTTCTTT. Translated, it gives CASSREGIGTEAFF.

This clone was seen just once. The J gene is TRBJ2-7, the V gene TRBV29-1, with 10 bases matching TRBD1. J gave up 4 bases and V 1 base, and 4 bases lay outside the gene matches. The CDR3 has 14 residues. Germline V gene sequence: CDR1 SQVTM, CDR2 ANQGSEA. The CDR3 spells CSVEGTGGRYEQYF. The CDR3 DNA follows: TGCAGCGTTGAAGGGACAGGGGGTCGATACGAGCAGTACTTC.

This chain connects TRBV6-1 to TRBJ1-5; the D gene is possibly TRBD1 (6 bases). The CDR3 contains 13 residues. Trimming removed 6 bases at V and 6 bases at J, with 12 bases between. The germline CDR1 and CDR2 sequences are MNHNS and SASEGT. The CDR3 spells CASRRQEPQPQHF. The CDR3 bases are TGTGCCAGCAGGCGACAGGAACCTCAGCCCCAGCATTTT.

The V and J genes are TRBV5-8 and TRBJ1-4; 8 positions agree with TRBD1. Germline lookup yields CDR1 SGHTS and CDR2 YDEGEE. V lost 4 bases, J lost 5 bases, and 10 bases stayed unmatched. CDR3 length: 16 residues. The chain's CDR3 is CASSKGRGPGNEKLFF. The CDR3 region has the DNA TGTGCCAGCAGCAAAGGCAGGGGGCCAGGGAATGAAAAACTGTTTTTT.

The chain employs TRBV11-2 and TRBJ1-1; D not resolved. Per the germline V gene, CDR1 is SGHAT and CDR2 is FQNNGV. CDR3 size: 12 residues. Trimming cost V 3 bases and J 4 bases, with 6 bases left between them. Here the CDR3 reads CASSFFRTEAFF. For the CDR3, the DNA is TGTGCCAGCAGCTTTTTTCGCACTGAAGCTTTCTTT.

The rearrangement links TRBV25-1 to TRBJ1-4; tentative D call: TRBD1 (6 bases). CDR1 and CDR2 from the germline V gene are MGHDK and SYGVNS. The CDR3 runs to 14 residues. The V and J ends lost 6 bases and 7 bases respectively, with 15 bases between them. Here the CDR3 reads CASSLQGSSEKLFF. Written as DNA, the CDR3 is TGTGCCAGCAGCCTACAGGGCTCCTCTGAAAAACTGTTTTTT.

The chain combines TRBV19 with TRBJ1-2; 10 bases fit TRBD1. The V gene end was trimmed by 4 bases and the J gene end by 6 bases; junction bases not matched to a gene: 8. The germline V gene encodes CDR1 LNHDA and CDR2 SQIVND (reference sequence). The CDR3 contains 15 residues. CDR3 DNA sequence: TGTGCCAGTAGTACCCTAGACAGGGGGCAAGATGGCTACACCTTC. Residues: CASSTLDRGQDGYTF.

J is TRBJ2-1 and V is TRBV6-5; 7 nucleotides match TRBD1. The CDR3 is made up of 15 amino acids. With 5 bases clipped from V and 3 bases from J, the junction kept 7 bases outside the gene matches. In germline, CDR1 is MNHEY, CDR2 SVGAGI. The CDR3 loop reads CASSTRGQSYNEQFF. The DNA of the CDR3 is TGTGCCAGCAGTACTAGGGGACAGAGCTACAATGAGCAGTTCTTC.

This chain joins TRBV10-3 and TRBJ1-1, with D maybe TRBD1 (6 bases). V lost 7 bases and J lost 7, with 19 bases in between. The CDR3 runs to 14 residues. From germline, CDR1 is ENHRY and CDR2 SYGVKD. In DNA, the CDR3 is TGTGCCATCACCGAAAATATGGACAGCCTTGAAGCTTTCTTT. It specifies CAITENMDSLEAFF.

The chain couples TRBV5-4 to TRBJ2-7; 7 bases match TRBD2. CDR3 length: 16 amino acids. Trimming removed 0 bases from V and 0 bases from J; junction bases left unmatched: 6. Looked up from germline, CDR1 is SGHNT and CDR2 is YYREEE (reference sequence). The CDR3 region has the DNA TGTGCCAGCAGCTTGGGGGGGGGTCTAAGCTCCTACGAGCAGTACTTC. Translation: CASSLGGGLSSYEQYF. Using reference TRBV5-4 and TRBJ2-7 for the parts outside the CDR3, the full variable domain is ETGVTQSPTHLIKTRGQQVTLRCSSQSGHNTVSWYQQALGQGPQFIFQYYREEENGRGNFPPRFSGLQFPNYSSELNVNALELDDSALYLCASSLGGGLSSYEQYFGPGTRLTVT.

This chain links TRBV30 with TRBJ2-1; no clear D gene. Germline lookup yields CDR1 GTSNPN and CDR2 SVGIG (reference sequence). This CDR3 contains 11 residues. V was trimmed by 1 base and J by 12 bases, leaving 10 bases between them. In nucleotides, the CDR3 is TGTGCCTGGAGTGGGGCTGCCTGGCAGTTCTTC. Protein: CAWSGAAWQFF.

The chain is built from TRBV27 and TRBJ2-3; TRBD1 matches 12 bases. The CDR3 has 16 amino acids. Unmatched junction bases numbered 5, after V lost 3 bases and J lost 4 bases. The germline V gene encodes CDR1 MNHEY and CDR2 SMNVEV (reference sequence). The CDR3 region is CASSLSGTGGADTQYF. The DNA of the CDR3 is TGTGCCAGCAGTTTGTCCGGGACAGGGGGCGCAGATACGCAGTATTTT.

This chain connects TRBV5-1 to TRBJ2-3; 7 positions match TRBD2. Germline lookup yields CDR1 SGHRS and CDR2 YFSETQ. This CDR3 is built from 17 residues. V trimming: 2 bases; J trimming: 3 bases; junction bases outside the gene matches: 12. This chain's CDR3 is CASSFGGRAGRTDTQYF. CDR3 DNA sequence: TGCGCCAGCAGCTTTGGGGGGAGGGCCGGGAGGACAGATACGCAGTATTTT.

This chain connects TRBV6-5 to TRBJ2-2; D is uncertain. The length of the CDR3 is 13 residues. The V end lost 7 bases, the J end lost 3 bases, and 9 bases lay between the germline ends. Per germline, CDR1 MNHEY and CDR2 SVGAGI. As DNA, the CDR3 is TGTGCCAGCATCAGGATTTACACCGGGGAGCTGTTTTTT. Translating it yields CASIRIYTGELFF.

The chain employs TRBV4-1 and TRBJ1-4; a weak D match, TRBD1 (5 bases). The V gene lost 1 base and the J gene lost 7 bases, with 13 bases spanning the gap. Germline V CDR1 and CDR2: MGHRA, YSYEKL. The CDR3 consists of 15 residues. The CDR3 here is CASSQVGVSSEKLFF. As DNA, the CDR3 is TGCGCCAGCAGCCAAGTAGGGGTATCGAGTGAAAAACTGTTTTTT.

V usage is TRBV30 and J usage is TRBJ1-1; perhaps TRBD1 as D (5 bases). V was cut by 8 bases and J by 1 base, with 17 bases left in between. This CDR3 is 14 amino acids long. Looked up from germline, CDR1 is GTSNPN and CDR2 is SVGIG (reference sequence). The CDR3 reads CAGRRQSKNTEAFF. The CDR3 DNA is TGTGCCGGGCGTAGACAGAGTAAGAACACTGAAGCTTTCTTT.

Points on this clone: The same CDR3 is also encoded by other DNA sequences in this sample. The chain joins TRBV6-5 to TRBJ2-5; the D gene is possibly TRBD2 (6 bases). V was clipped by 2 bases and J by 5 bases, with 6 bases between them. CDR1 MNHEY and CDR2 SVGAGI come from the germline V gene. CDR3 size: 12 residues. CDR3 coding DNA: TGTGCCAGCAGTTACCGGGGGGAGACCCAGTACTTC. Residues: CASSYRGETQYF.

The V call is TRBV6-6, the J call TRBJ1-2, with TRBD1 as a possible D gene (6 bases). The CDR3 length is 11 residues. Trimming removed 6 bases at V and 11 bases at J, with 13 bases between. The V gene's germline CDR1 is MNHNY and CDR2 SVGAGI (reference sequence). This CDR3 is CASRRDRQYTF. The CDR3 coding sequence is TGTGCCAGCAGACGAGACAGGCAATACACCTTC.

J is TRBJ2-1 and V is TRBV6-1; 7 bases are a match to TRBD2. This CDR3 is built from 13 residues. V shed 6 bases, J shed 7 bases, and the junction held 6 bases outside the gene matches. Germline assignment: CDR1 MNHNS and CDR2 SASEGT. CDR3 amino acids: CASSLGGWNEQFF. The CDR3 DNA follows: TGTGCCAGCAGCTTGGGGGGGTGGAATGAGCAGTTCTTC.

CDR3 residues: CASSLRDRFTSGANVLTF. CDR3 coding DNA: TGTGCCAGCAGCCTCCGGGACAGGTTCACCTCTGGGGCCAACGTCCTGACTTTC. This sequence joins TRBV5-8 and TRBJ2-6; 8 nucleotides line up with TRBD1. The CDR3 runs 18 residues. V trimming: 4 bases; J trimming: 0 bases; junction bases outside the gene matches: 9. Germline V gene data show CDR1 as SGHTS and CDR2 as YDEGEE.

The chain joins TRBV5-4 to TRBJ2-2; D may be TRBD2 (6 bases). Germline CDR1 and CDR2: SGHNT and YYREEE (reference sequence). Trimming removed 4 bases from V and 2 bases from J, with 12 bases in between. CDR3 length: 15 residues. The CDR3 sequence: CASSLGTLNTGELFF. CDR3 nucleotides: TGTGCCAGCAGCCTCGGGACTTTAAACACCGGGGAGCTGTTTTTT.

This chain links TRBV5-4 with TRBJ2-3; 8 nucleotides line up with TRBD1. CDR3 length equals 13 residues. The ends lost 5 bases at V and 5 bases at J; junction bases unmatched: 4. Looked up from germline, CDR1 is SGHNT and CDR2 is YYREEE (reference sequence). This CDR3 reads CASSPDREDTQYF. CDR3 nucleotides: TGTGCCAGCAGTCCGGACAGGGAAGATACGCAGTATTTT.

In DNA, the CDR3 is TGTGCCAGCAGTTTGGACCGCAGGGTCTACGAGCAGTACTTC. Encoded protein: CASSLDRRVYEQYF. The chain employs TRBV27 and TRBJ2-7; D perhaps matches TRBD1 (5 bases). The V and J ends lost 3 bases and 3 bases respectively, with 12 bases between them. CDR1 and CDR2 from the germline V gene are MNHEY and SMNVEV (reference sequence). This CDR3 has 14 residues.

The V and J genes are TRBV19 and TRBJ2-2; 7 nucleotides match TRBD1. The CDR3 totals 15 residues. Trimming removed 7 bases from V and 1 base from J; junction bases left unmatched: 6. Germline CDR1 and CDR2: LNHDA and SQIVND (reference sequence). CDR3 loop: CASTPDRRNTGELFF. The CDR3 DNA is TGTGCCAGTACCCCGGACAGGAGGAACACCGGGGAGCTGTTTTTT.

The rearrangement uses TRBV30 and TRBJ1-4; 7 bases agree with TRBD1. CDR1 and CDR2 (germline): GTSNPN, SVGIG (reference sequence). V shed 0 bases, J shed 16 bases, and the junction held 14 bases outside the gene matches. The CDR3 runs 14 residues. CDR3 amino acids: CAWSVGKASTGSFF. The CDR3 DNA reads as TGTGCCTGGAGTGTAGGGAAGGCCTCGACAGGGTCGTTTTTT.

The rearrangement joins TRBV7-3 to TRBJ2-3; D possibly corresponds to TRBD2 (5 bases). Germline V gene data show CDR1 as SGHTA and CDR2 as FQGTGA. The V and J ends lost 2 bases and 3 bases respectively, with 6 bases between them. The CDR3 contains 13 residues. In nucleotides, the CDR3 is TGTGCCAGCAGCTTAGGAGGAACAGATACGCAGTATTTT. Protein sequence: CASSLGGTDTQYF.

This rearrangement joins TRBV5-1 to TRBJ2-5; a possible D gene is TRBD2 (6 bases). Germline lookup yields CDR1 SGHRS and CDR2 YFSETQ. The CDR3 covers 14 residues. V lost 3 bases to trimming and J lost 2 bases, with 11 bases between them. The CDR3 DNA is TGCGCCAGCAGCTGGGAACGGGGGCAAGAGACCCAGTACTTC. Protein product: CASSWERGQETQYF.